This T cell receptor beta chain was obtained from a study of shared clonotypes between healthy human individuals. Only in-frame clones appear in the TCRdb table, and some are missing; sequencing was by immunoSEQ multiplex PCR. The sample shows 600,000 to 700,000 clones, more than 70% of them seen only once. Nashville, Tennessee was home to all donors, who were Caucasian adults. From germline, CDR1 is MGHRA and CDR2 YSYEKL. CDR3 length equals 17 residues. The J segment lost 4 bases and the V segment lost 0 bases, leaving 8 bases of the junction unmatched. What was sequenced was memory CD4+ T cells sorted from blood. Subset described: CD45RA-negative fraction. The TCR comes from a woman aged 30 to 39 in good health. The rearrangement uses TRBV4-1 and TRBJ2-3; 9 positions agree with TRBD2. CDR3 loop: CASSQDFAGGPADTQYF. Here the CDR3 DNA reads TGCGCCAGCAGCCAAGATTTTGCGGGAGGGCCGGCAGATACGCAGTATTTT.